The 10 T cell receptor beta chains presented below share a single source sample, sequenced in a study of blood T cell repertoires in COVID-19. This table comes from immunoSEQ multiplex PCR, and its TCRdb copy is limited to in-frame clones, with some not included. The sample holds over 200,000 clones, roughly 83% seen once. The sequenced sample was peripheral blood. These receptors all stem from a man aged 40-50 years with acute or convalescent COVID-19.

About this clone itself: One end of the junction does not line up with germline, which may come from a read error. This chain links TRBV7-6 with TRBJ2-3; 12 positions agree with TRBD2. Germline assignment: CDR1 SGHVS and CDR2 FNYEAQ. CDR3 length: 14 amino acids. CDR3 region: CASSLAGGVDTQYF. The CDR3 DNA is TGTGCCAGCAGCCTAGCGGGAGGGGTGGATACGCAGTATTTT.

This clone occurred once. This chain uses TRBV13 with TRBJ1-2; 7 bases line up with TRBD1. The trim removed 2 bases at V and 4 bases at J, leaving 4 bases unmatched. The CDR3 has 14 amino acids. Germline loops: CDR1 PRHDT, CDR2 FYEKMQ (reference sequence). CDR3 in amino acids: CASSLSPGGYGYTF. For the CDR3, the DNA is TGTGCCAGCAGCTTAAGTCCAGGGGGCTATGGCTACACCTTC.

The CDR3 reads CASSLDFDSSYNEQFF. The DNA for the CDR3 is TGTGCCAGCAGTTTGGACTTCGACTCCTCCTACAATGAGCAGTTCTTC. The chain uses TRBV4-2 and TRBJ2-1; D is possibly TRBD2 (5 bases). Germline V gene sequence: CDR1 LGHNA, CDR2 YNFKEQ. The CDR3 runs to 16 residues. V was cut by 6 bases and J by 0 bases, with 15 bases left in between.

As to this clone: The sample has other DNA sequences that encode this CDR3 too. The chain combines TRBV19 with TRBJ1-5, with 7 bases lining up with TRBD1. After removal of 3 bases from V and 0 bases from J, the junction contained 2 bases not matched to a gene. The CDR3 is 15 residues long. The germline V gene encodes CDR1 LNHDA and CDR2 SQIVND (reference sequence). This chain's CDR3 is CASSIRGSSNQPQHF. The CDR3 nucleotides are TGTGCCAGTAGTATCAGGGGGTCTAGCAATCAGCCCCAGCATTTT. The full variable domain, rest sourced from reference TRBV19 and TRBJ1-5, is DGGITQSPKYLFRKEGQNVTLSCEQNLNHDAMYWYRQDPGQGLRLIYYSQIVNDFQKGDIAEGYSVSREKKESFPLTVTSAQKNPTAFYLCASSIRGSSNQPQHFGDGTRLSIL.

The chain links TRBV18 to TRBJ2-1, with 11 bases fitting TRBD1. V was clipped by 0 bases and J by 4 bases; unmatched bases: 2. This CDR3 has 16 residues. Germline CDR1 and CDR2: KGHSH and LQKENI. CDR3 nucleotides: TGTGCCAGCTCACCACCGGGACAGGGGGTATACAATGAGCAGTTCTTC. Protein sequence: CASSPPGQGVYNEQFF.

This clone was detected a few times. The chain couples TRBV5-3 to TRBJ2-6; D not resolved. TRBV5-3 falls under the ORF class, with uncertain function. The CDR3 covers 17 residues. Trimming shortened V by 4 bases and J by 2 bases, and 16 bases separated the two germline ends. The CDR3 region is CARSPRSAAAGANVLTF. CDR3 nucleotide sequence: TGTGCCAGAAGCCCAAGGAGTGCGGCGGCTGGGGCCAACGTCCTGACTTTC.

This chain links TRBV5-1 with TRBJ1-1; D unresolved. CDR3 length: 12 residues. Trimming took off 1 base at V and 4 bases at J, with 5 bases between the two ends. Germline CDR1 and CDR2: SGHRS and YFSETQ. CDR3 protein: CASSLTGTEAFF. CDR3 sequence (DNA): TGCGCCAGCAGCTTGACGGGCACTGAAGCTTTCTTT.

V and J are TRBV6-5 and TRBJ2-7; 8 bases are a match to TRBD2. The germline V gene encodes CDR1 MNHEY and CDR2 SVGAGI. CDR3 length equals 16 residues. After removal of 2 bases from V and 7 bases from J, the junction contained 13 bases not matched to a gene. This chain's CDR3 is CASSYRRLAGPREQYF. The CDR3 DNA sequence: TGTGCCAGCAGTTACCGGCGGCTAGCGGGCCCGCGAGAGCAGTACTTC.

J is TRBJ2-7 and V is TRBV15; D is possibly TRBD1 (6 bases). The CDR3 is 14 amino acids. V lost 3 bases to trimming and J lost 9 bases, with 18 bases between them. The germline V gene has CDR1 LNHNV and CDR2 YYDKDF (reference sequence). Here the CDR3 reads CATSSLRQVPWQYF. In DNA, the CDR3 is TGTGCCACCAGCAGCCTTCGACAGGTACCGTGGCAGTACTTC.

This chain links TRBV25-1 with TRBJ2-2; 8 bases are a match to TRBD2. The junction had 8 bases not matched to a gene; V was cut back by 11 bases and J by 6 bases. The germline V gene has CDR1 MGHDK and CDR2 SYGVNS. This CDR3 has 13 amino acids. In DNA, the CDR3 is TGTGCCGTGCGGGAGGCGGTTTCCGGGGAGCTGTTTTTT. Translated: CAVREAVSGELFF. The whole variable domain, remainder taken from reference TRBV25-1 and TRBJ2-2, is EADIYQTPRYLVIGTGKKITLECSQTMGHDKMYWYQQDPGMELHLIHYSYGVNSTEKGDLSSESTVSRIRTEHFPLTLESARPSHTSQYLCAVREAVSGELFFGEGSRLTVL.